This T cell receptor (beta chain) was retrieved from a study of blood T cell repertoires in COVID-19. The V end was cut by 0 bases, the J end by 8 bases, with 12 bases between. This CDR3 has 15 amino acids. Germline CDR1 reads SGHRS; CDR2 reads YFSETQ. This clone was seen at least ten times. Original processing methods: Estimation of nucleated cell counts relied on the amplification of reference gene primers. Profiled with immunoSEQ multiplex PCR; TCRdb holds only in-frame clones, not every one. V and J calls plus clone size are reproduced from that table; the DNA served to infer D and trimming. The sample has roughly 63,000 clones; roughly 88% are singletons.

This chain joins TRBV5-1 and TRBJ1-6; D gene unclear. This clonotype was obtained from a human donor in a cohort sampled during active COVID-19. The specimen sequenced was peripheral blood. The CDR3 region is CASSLGQTSHSPLHF. DNA for the CDR3: TGCGCCAGCAGCTTGGGACAAACCAGCCATTCACCCCTCCACTTT.